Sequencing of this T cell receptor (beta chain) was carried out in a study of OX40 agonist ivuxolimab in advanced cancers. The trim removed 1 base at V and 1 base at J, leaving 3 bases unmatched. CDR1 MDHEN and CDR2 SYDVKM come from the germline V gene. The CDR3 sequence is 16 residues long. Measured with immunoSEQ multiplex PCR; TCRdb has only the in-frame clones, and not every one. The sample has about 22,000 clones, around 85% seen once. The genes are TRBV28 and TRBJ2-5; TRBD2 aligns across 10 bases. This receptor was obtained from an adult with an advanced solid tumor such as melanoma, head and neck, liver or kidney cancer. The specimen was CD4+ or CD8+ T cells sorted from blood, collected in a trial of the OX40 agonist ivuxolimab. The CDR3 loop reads CASSLYKREGQETQYF. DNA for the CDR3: TGTGCCAGCAGTTTATACAAGCGGGAGGGCCAAGAGACCCAGTACTTC. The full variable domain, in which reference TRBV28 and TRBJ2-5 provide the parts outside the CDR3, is DVKVTQSSRYLVKRTGEKVFLECVQDMDHENMFWYRQDPGLGLRLIYFSYDVKMKEKGDIPEGYSVSREKKERFSLILESASTNQTSMYLCASSLYKREGQETQYFGPGTRLLVL.